This TCR beta chain is from a study of tumor-infiltrating lymphocytes in oesophageal squamous cell carcinoma. Trimming cost V 9 bases and J 4 bases, with 12 bases left between them. There are 13 residues in the CDR3. CDR1 and CDR2 (germline): ENHRY, SYGVKD. Each CDR3 protein gets one entry after TCRdb re-called the PCR reads with MiXCR. The sample includes 14,000 or so distinct CDR3 sequences, around 46% of them seen just once. This TCR was recovered from a male donor with esophageal squamous cell carcinoma. The sample was esophageal tumor tissue. This rearrangement joins TRBV10-3 to TRBJ2-2; TRBD1 is a possible D gene (6 bases). DNA of the CDR3: TGTGCCATTGGGGGCAGGGGCACCGGGGAGCTGTTTTTT. Amino acid sequence: CAIGGRGTGELFF.